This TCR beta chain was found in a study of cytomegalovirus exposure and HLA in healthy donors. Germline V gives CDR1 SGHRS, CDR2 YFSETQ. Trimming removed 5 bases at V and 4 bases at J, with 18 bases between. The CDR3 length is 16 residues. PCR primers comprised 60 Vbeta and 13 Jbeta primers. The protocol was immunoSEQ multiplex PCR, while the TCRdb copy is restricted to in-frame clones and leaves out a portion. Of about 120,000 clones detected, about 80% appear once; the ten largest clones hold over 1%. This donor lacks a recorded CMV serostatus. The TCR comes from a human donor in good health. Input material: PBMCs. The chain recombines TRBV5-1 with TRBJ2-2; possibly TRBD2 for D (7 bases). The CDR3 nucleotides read TGCGCCAGCAGGCGTGCGGGGGCTCTCTCCACCGGGGAGCTGTTTTTT. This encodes CASRRAGALSTGELFF.